This record looks at one T cell receptor beta chain sequence and its context. This clonotype was observed at least ten times. What antigen it recognizes has not been identified. Base-call qualities are not available, and no considerably larger clone is one nucleotide away. This entry belongs to a study of regulatory T cells in long-lasting Graves disease (dated by TCRdb to the early 2020s). As for the study more broadly: Antithyroid drugs had been taken for less than 3 months by newly diagnosed Graves' disease patients. Patients with persistent Graves' disease were compared with patients with newly diagnosed Graves' disease using TCR sequencing and RNA sequencing of peripheral blood. A total of around 35 samples underwent TCR sequencing, from around 13 patients with persistent Graves' disease and 20 or so patients with newly diagnosed Graves' disease. The study took place in China and was registered as a clinical trial.

What the research found in general, with its limitations: Sequencing and analysis were restricted to the TCR beta chain. More public clonotypes were shared among persistent patients (around 2,600) than among newly diagnosed patients (approximately 1,000). Peripheral blood alone was examined, since thyroid tissue, which constituted the primary lesion, could not be accessed. Compared with newly diagnosed patients, patients with persistent Graves' disease had lower TCR Shannon entropy and fewer highly expanded clones, which suggests clonal expansion. Preferential use of TRBV28, TRBJ1-2 and TRBJ2-5 was observed in persistent disease, whereas TRBV20-1 and TRBJ2-1 were favored in newly diagnosed disease. The authors acknowledged the small sample size as a limitation that may reduce accuracy.

Library generation was performed with multiplex PCR. Sequencing was carried out with an Illumina HiSeq 4000. CDR3 regions were amplified by Arm-PCR with iRepertoire HTBI primers to construct TCR beta libraries. Before sequencing, the PCR products went through gel purification. For the original study's pipeline: Gene usage analysis of CDR3 amino acid clonotypes relied on the approximately 60 TRBV and 14 TRBJ segments identified across samples. Filtered high-quality paired reads were merged into contigs using COPE and FqMerger. BLAST was used to align contigs to the IMGT TRBV, TRBD and TRBJ reference genes, and CDR3 was defined following IMGT. Clonotypes above 0.1% frequency were classified as highly expanded clones. Repertoire diversity was measured by Shannon entropy, and V-J evenness by the Gini coefficient. A clonotype was considered public if more than one individual shared it. TCRdb ran its own pipeline on the public reads, namely fastp trimming at Q25 and MiXCR clone calling, and kept in-frame beta chains. Rows matching on CDR3 protein sequence are summarized as one entry with the most common DNA and genes. The V and J calls were not made by the authors but by TCRdb's processing. The sample table lists about 240,000 distinct CDR3 sequences, 20% to 25% of them with a count of one. Clones ranked in the top ten supply approximately 15% of the sample.

The time point label for this specimen denotes: newly diagnosed GD, antithyroid drugs for less than 3 months. For both TCR sequencing and RNA sequencing, RNA was extracted from PBMCs in TRIzol. The diagnosis of Graves' disease followed American Thyroid Association guidelines. Patients were recruited from an endocrinology department in Xi'an, China. Each patient gave about 8.1 milliliters of peripheral blood, collected in an EDTA anticoagulant tube. PBMCs were isolated by Ficoll Paque Plus density gradient separation without further T cell sorting. An Agilent 2100 Bioanalyzer and agarose gel were used to check RNA quality, while a NanoDrop 2000 measured RNA concentration. CDR1 and CDR2 are drawn from the germline V gene: MNHEY, SVGEGT. From the cysteine through the phenylalanine, the CDR3 covers 11 amino acids. Just CDR3 DNA is preserved here, 33 bases in frame from base 1. V is pared back by 7 bases and J by 4 bases, with 8 bases lying between the germline termini.

The sample consisted of peripheral blood mononuclear cells (PBMCs), taken at new diagnosis, from a patient treated with antithyroid drugs. This chain is built from TRBV6-2 or TRBV6-3 and TRBJ2-7; the D gene is unclear. The TCR sequence derives from a female donor with Graves disease. Here the CDR3 is given as CASTFGYEQYF. The base sequence is TGTGCCAGCACTTTCGGGTACGAGCAGTACTTC.